What follows are 28 T cell receptor beta chains derived from one specimen sequenced in a study of blood T cell repertoires in COVID-19. Only in-frame clones appear in the TCRdb table, and some are missing; sequencing was by immunoSEQ multiplex PCR. The top ten clones hold about 1.2% of a sample with 85,000 to 90,000 clones, 75% to 90% of them seen once. Sequencing was carried out using peripheral blood. The receptors derive from a human donor in a cohort sampled during active COVID-19.

This clone was detected only once. The chain joins TRBV27 to TRBJ2-1; tentative D call: TRBD2 (5 bases). Trimming stripped 6 bases from V and 0 bases from J, with 12 bases between. Germline assignment: CDR1 MNHEY and CDR2 SMNVEV (reference sequence). The CDR3 has 15 amino acids. The CDR3 region is CASRTISGSYNEQFF. The CDR3 DNA reads TGTGCCAGCAGGACAATAAGCGGCTCCTACAATGAGCAGTTCTTC.

The chain recombines TRBV3-1 (or the pseudogene TRBV3-2) with TRBJ1-5, with D unresolved. The CDR3 has 17 residues. The germline V gene encodes CDR1 LGHDT and CDR2 YNNKEL (reference sequence). Trimming removed 0 bases from V and 2 bases from J, with 14 bases in between. The DNA of the CDR3 is TGTGCCAGCAGCCAAGATCTGGAGAGGGAGGGCAATCAGCCCCAGCATTTT. Translation: CASSQDLEREGNQPQHF.

The chain carries TRBV18 and TRBJ2-1, with 8 bases matching TRBD2. There are 13 residues in the CDR3. V dropped 6 bases and J dropped 4; count of bases not matched to a gene: 2. The germline CDR1 and CDR2 sequences are KGHSH and LQKENI. CDR3 residues: CASSERGYNEQFF. The CDR3 DNA reads TGTGCCAGCTCTGAGCGGGGGTACAATGAGCAGTTCTTC.

The rearrangement uses TRBV7-3 and TRBJ2-3; 9 nucleotides align to TRBD2. V gave up 5 bases and J gave up 3 bases; unmatched junction bases: 9. Per germline, CDR1 SGHTA and CDR2 FQGTGA. The CDR3 contains 16 residues. CDR3 protein: CASSRGTSLGTDTQYF. CDR3 nucleotide sequence: TGTGCCAGCAGCCGGGGGACTAGCTTGGGGACAGATACGCAGTATTTT. The full variable domain, its missing parts supplied by reference TRBV7-3 and TRBJ2-3, is GAGVSQTPSNKVTEKGKYVELRCDPISGHTALYWYRQSLGQGPEFLIYFQGTGAADDSGLPNDRFFAVRPEGSVSTLKIQRTERGDSAVYLCASSRGTSLGTDTQYFGPGTRLTVL.

This clone appeared a few times. The chain has TRBV4-2 and TRBJ2-7, with D perhaps TRBD2 (5 bases). There are 16 residues in the CDR3. CDR1 LGHNA and CDR2 YNFKEQ come from the germline V gene. The V gene lost 0 bases and the J gene lost 4 bases, with 16 bases spanning the gap. The CDR3 is CASSQEHFVREYEQYF. CDR3 in DNA: TGTGCCAGCAGCCAAGAACATTTCGTGAGGGAGTACGAGCAGTACTTC.

The chain carries TRBV3-1 (or the pseudogene TRBV3-2) and TRBJ1-3; no clear D. The germline V gene has CDR1 LGHDT and CDR2 YNNKEL (reference sequence). The germline V and J ends were trimmed by 3 bases and 2 bases, with 17 bases remaining between them. This CDR3 is built from 17 residues. The DNA of the CDR3 is TGTGCCAGCAGCCAGAGGGCCACGTCGTGGCCTGGAAACACCATATATTTT. Translating gives CASSQRATSWPGNTIYF.

DNA of the CDR3: TGTGCCACCCCTCTATGGTTGTCAGGCAATGAGCAGTTCTTC. Translation: CATPLWLSGNEQFF. This chain links TRBV2 with TRBJ2-1; D call uncertain. Germline V gene sequence: CDR1 SNHLY, CDR2 FYNNEI. V shed 10 bases and J shed 6 bases, with 19 bases lying between them. This CDR3 contains 14 residues.

Notes on this clone: Other DNA sequences in the sample encode the same CDR3. This rearrangement joins TRBV11-2 to TRBJ2-1, with D perhaps matching TRBD1 (5 bases). The CDR3 covers 11 residues. V dropped 1 base and J dropped 10 bases, with 5 bases sitting between them. Germline CDR1 and CDR2: SGHAT and FQNNGV. CDR3 nucleotide sequence: TGTGCCAGCAGCTTAGGGGGCGAGCAGTTCTTC. It specifies CASSLGGEQFF.

CDR3 in amino acids: CASSRQGSLYEQYF. The DNA of the CDR3 is TGTGCCAGCAGTCGACAGGGTTCCCTCTACGAGCAGTACTTC. This chain connects TRBV27 to TRBJ2-7, with 7 bases identical to TRBD1. V shed 5 bases and J 3 bases; nucleotides not matched to a gene: 7. The CDR3 covers 14 residues. Germline V gene sequence: CDR1 MNHEY, CDR2 SMNVEV (reference sequence).

This chain uses TRBV2 with TRBJ1-4, with 8 bases matching TRBD1. The germline gives CDR1 SNHLY, CDR2 FYNNEI. The CDR3 loop spans 12 amino acids. J gave up 6 bases and V 6 bases, and 0 bases lay outside the gene matches. The CDR3 DNA reads TGTGCCAGCAGGACAGGGGATGAAAAACTGTTTTTT. It is translated as CASRTGDEKLFF.

The chain is built from TRBV4-1 and TRBJ2-7; 12 bases align to TRBD2. CDR1 MGHRA and CDR2 YSYEKL come from the germline V gene. V lost 3 bases to trimming and J lost 5 bases; unmatched junction nucleotides: 8. The CDR3 spans 16 residues. The CDR3 sequence: CASSQGTSGWRNEQYF. DNA of the CDR3: TGCGCCAGCAGCCAGGGGACTAGCGGGTGGAGAAACGAGCAGTACTTC.

This clone was seen more than once but under ten times. V usage is TRBV10-3 and J usage is TRBJ2-7; 7 bases map to TRBD2. The CDR3 spans 15 residues. CDR1 ENHRY and CDR2 SYGVKD come from the germline V gene. V gave up 3 bases and J gave up 3 bases; unmatched junction bases: 8. CDR3 DNA sequence: TGTGCCATCAGTGAAGGGGAGGGCTTCGGCTACGAGCAGTACTTC. Translated: CAISEGEGFGYEQYF.

The chain employs TRBV6-5 and TRBJ2-7; 11 nucleotides agree with TRBD1. This CDR3 spans 12 amino acids. Germline CDR1 reads MNHEY; CDR2 reads SVGAGI. The V segment lost 6 bases and the J segment 5 bases; nucleotides outside the gene matches: 0. CDR3 sequence: CASRGQGDEQYF. As DNA, the CDR3 is TGTGCCAGCAGGGGACAGGGGGACGAGCAGTACTTC.

The genes are TRBV15 and TRBJ1-5; 7 bases are shared with TRBD1. CDR1 and CDR2 from the germline V gene are LNHNV and YYDKDF (reference sequence). V lost 3 bases, J lost 4 bases, and 6 bases stayed unmatched. The CDR3 contains 15 residues. The CDR3 nucleotides read TGTGCCACCAGCAGGGAGTCAGGGGGGAATCAGCCCCAGCATTTT. Its protein product is CATSRESGGNQPQHF.

This sequence joins TRBV7-3 and TRBJ1-3; a weak D match, TRBD1 (5 bases). This CDR3 has 13 residues. Trimming took 10 bases from V and 1 from J, leaving 11 bases between them. Germline CDR1 is SGHTA and CDR2 is FQGTGA. CDR3 nucleotide sequence: TGTGCCACTCAACAGGAATCTGGAAACACCATATATTTT. This sequence encodes CATQQESGNTIYF. Looking up the rest from reference TRBV7-3 and TRBJ1-3 gives the full variable domain: GAGVSQTPSNKVTEKGKYVELRCDPISGHTALYWYRQSLGQGPEFLIYFQGTGAADDSGLPNDRFFAVRPEGSVSTLKIQRTERGDSAVYLCATQQESGNTIYFGEGSWLTVV.

The chain joins TRBV27 to TRBJ2-3; 10 bases map to TRBD2. J was trimmed by 3 bases and V by 0 bases; bases with no gene match: 6. The length of the CDR3 is 17 residues. CDR1 is MNHEY and CDR2 is SMNVEV in the germline V gene (reference sequence). CDR3 residues: CASSLSLYSGRTDTQYF. CDR3 DNA: TGTGCCAGCAGTTTATCGCTATATAGCGGGAGGACAGATACGCAGTATTTT.

The J gene is TRBJ1-5, the V gene TRBV28, with D possibly matching TRBD1 (5 bases). Trimming cost V 6 bases and J 0 bases, with 12 bases left between them. The CDR3 consists of 15 residues. CDR1 MDHEN and CDR2 SYDVKM come from the germline V gene. CDR3 nucleotide sequence: TGTGCCAGCAGACCCGACAGTTATAGCAATCAGCCCCAGCATTTT. Translation gives CASRPDSYSNQPQHF. Complete variable domain (other parts from reference TRBV28 and TRBJ1-5): DVKVTQSSRYLVKRTGEKVFLECVQDMDHENMFWYRQDPGLGLRLIYFSYDVKMKEKGDIPEGYSVSREKKERFSLILESASTNQTSMYLCASRPDSYSNQPQHFGDGTRLSIL.

The V and J genes are TRBV5-4 and TRBJ2-1; tentatively, D is TRBD2 (5 bases). The CDR3 loop spans 12 amino acids. CDR1 is SGHNT and CDR2 is YYREEE in the germline V gene (reference sequence). V lost 3 bases to trimming and J lost 10 bases, with 11 bases between them. Here the CDR3 reads CASSSGLGEQFF. Here the CDR3 DNA reads TGTGCCAGCAGCTCCGGACTCGGGGAGCAGTTCTTC.

V and J are TRBV29-1 and TRBJ1-2; D may be TRBD1 (6 bases). Trimming cost V 6 bases and J 4 bases, with 12 bases left between them. This CDR3 has 12 residues. Germline CDR1 SQVTM, CDR2 ANQGSEA. The CDR3 loop reads CSVVDRTYGYTF. As DNA, the CDR3 is TGCAGCGTAGTTGACAGGACCTATGGCTACACCTTC.

This sequence joins TRBV6-5 and TRBJ1-5; weak D call: TRBD1 (5 bases). This CDR3 is 14 amino acids long. The V end lost 2 bases, the J end lost 3 bases, and 8 bases lay between the germline ends. Germline V lookup: CDR1 MNHEY, CDR2 SVGAGI. Written as DNA, the CDR3 is TGTGCCAGCAGTTACGGGGGGTTCAATCAGCCCCAGCATTTT. This sequence encodes CASSYGGFNQPQHF.

The sample holds a few counts of this clone. The chain links TRBV19 to TRBJ2-2; 9 positions agree with TRBD1. Unmatched junction bases numbered 10, after V lost 9 bases and J lost 2 bases. Germline assignment: CDR1 LNHDA and CDR2 SQIVND (reference sequence). The CDR3 sequence is 16 residues long. DNA of the CDR3: TGTGCCAGCCAGCCCGGACAGGGGATTAACACCGGGGAGCTGTTTTTT. Its translation: CASQPGQGINTGELFF.

This rearrangement joins TRBV18 to TRBJ2-7, with 12 bases fitting TRBD2. Germline lookup yields CDR1 KGHSH and CDR2 LQKENI. With 3 bases clipped from V and 5 bases from J, the junction kept 11 bases outside the gene matches. This CDR3 is built from 17 residues. The chain's CDR3 is CASSPLSTSGSTDEQYF. The CDR3 DNA reads as TGTGCCAGCTCACCCCTCTCGACTAGCGGGAGTACCGACGAGCAGTACTTC. Using reference TRBV18 and TRBJ2-7 for the parts outside the CDR3, the full variable domain is NAGVMQNPRHLVRRRGQEARLRCSPMKGHSHVYWYRQLPEEGLKFMVYLQKENIIDESGMPKERFSAEFPKEGPSILRIQQVVRGDSAAYFCASSPLSTSGSTDEQYFGPGTRLTVT.

This clone is a singleton in its sample. The V call is TRBV20-1, the J call TRBJ1-1; TRBD1 is a possible D gene (5 bases). Germline V gives CDR1 DFQATT, CDR2 SNEGSKA (reference sequence). The CDR3 extends over 11 amino acids. With 3 bases removed from V and 5 bases from J, the gap between germline ends came to 7 bases. The CDR3 protein is CSASRQTEAFF. CDR3 coding DNA: TGCAGTGCTAGTCGACAGACTGAAGCTTTCTTT.

A single count supports this clone. The rearrangement links TRBV2 to TRBJ2-2; D perhaps matches TRBD1 (6 bases). V dropped 2 bases and J dropped 5 bases, with 12 bases sitting between them. Germline lookup yields CDR1 SNHLY and CDR2 FYNNEI. The CDR3 spans 15 residues. The CDR3 sequence is CASSERDIVTGELFF. The CDR3 DNA is TGTGCCAGCAGTGAACGGGACATAGTGACCGGGGAGCTGTTTTTT.

The rearrangement links TRBV28 to TRBJ1-4, with 7 positions matching TRBD1. Trimming took 5 bases from V and 8 from J; bases not matched to a gene: 8. The CDR3 runs 14 residues. Germline V gene sequence: CDR1 MDHEN, CDR2 SYDVKM. The CDR3: CASSRQGVQEKLFF. As DNA, the CDR3 is TGTGCCAGCAGTCGACAGGGAGTCCAAGAAAAACTGTTTTTT.

The chain employs TRBV7-2 and TRBJ2-1, with 11 bases matching TRBD2. The germline CDR1 and CDR2 sequences are SGHTA and FQGNSA. After removal of 0 bases from V and 8 bases from J, the junction contained 6 bases not matched to a gene. The CDR3 is 16 residues long. This chain's CDR3 is CASSLAVAGGQYEQFF. In nucleotides, the CDR3 is TGTGCCAGCAGCTTAGCAGTAGCGGGAGGGCAGTATGAGCAGTTCTTC. Complete variable domain (other parts from reference TRBV7-2 and TRBJ2-1): GAGVSQSPSNKVTEKGKDVELRCDPISGHTALYWYRQSLGQGLEFLIYFQGNSAPDKSGLPSDRFSAERTGGSVSTLTIQRTQQEDSAVYLCASSLAVAGGQYEQFFGPGTRLTVL.

This clone was counted a single time. The chain links TRBV3-1 (or the pseudogene TRBV3-2) to TRBJ2-3, with D possibly matching TRBD2 (6 bases). CDR3 length: 13 residues. Germline V gene data show CDR1 as LGHDT and CDR2 as YNNKEL (reference sequence). V dropped 2 bases and J dropped 8 bases, with 11 bases sitting between them. For the CDR3, the DNA is TGTGCCAGCAGCCAACGGGCGCGGGGTACGCAGTATTTT. It yields the protein CASSQRARGTQYF.

V is TRBV5-1 and J is TRBJ2-1; 10 bases agree with TRBD2. The CDR3 has 15 amino acids. Germline V lookup: CDR1 SGHRS, CDR2 YFSETQ. The trim removed 5 bases at V and 3 bases at J, leaving 5 bases unmatched. CDR3 nucleotide sequence: TGCGCCAGCAGAGCGAGCGGGAGGGACTACAATGAGCAGTTCTTC. Its translation: CASRASGRDYNEQFF.